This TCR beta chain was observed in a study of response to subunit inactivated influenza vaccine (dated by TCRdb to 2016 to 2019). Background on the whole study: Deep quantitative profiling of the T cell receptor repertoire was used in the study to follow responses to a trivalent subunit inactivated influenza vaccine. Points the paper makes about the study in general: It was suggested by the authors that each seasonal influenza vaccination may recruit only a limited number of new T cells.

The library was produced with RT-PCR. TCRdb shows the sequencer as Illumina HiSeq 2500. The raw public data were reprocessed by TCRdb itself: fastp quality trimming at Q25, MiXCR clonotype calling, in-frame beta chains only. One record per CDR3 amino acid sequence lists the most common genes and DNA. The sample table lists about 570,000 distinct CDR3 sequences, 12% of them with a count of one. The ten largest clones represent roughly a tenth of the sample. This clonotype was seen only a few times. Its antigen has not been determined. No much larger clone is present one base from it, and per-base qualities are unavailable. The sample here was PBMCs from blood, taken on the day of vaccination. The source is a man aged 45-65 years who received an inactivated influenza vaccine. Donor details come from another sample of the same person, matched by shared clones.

The CDR3 is CASSFGRRSYNEQFF. The DNA sequence is TGTGCCAGCAGCTTCGGTCGACGTTCCTACAATGAGCAGTTCTTC. The V and J genes are TRBV5-6 and TRBJ2-1, with the D gene not confidently named. V lost 2 bases and J lost 1 base; the stretch between them is 10 bases long. CDR1 and CDR2 were assigned from the germline V gene as SGHDT and YYEEEE. The CDR3 numbers 15 residues from cysteine through phenylalanine. Only the CDR3 region is kept as DNA, spanning 45 bases read in frame from base 1.